The rows below give T cell receptor beta chains drawn from one sample of a study of blood T cell repertoires in COVID-19. Assay used: immunoSEQ multiplex PCR; TCRdb lists only in-frame clones, some missing. The repertoire holds about 77,000 clones, with more than 60% as singletons. The sample was peripheral blood. All receptors derive from a man in his 60s with acute or convalescent COVID-19. Both conserved end residues are part of each CDR3. D genes are given only for firm matches. Part of the rows lack a size; the others show once, few, many or a class for expanded clones.

>TRBJ1-2|TRBV4-1|NA|NA
TGCGCCAGCAGCCAAGGAAACAGGGCGGGCTACACCTTC
CASSQGNRAGYTF
>TRBJ2-1|TRBV18|NA|NA
TGTGCCAGCTCACCCATGAACGGCAATGAGCAGTTCTTC
CASSPMNGNEQFF
>TRBJ1-2|TRBV5-4|NA|NA
TGTGCCAGCAGCGACCAGGAGGATGGCTACACCTTC
CASSDQEDGYTF
>TRBJ2-1|TRBV3-1/TRBV3-2|few|NA
TGTGCCAGCAGCCAAGATTACGGGTCCTACAATGAGCAGTTCTTC
CASSQDYGSYNEQFF
>TRBJ1-2|TRBV24-1|NA|TRBD1
TGTGCCACCTCAAGGACAGGGCGCTATGGCTACACCTTC
CATSRTGRYGYTF
>TRBJ2-2|TRBV12-5|NA|TRBD1
TGTGCTAGTGGTCTTGGGACAGGAGCTGAACTGGGAACCGGGGAGCTGTTTTTT
CASGLGTGAELGTGELFF
>TRBJ2-1|TRBV21-1|few|NA
TGTGCCAGCAGCAAAGTGGGCAGAAACTACAATGAGCAGTTCTTC
CASSKVGRNYNEQFF
>TRBJ2-6|TRBV19|NA|TRBD1
TGTGCCAGTAGTATAGAACAGGGGACATTTGGCTCTGGGGCCAACGTCCTGACTTTC
CASSIEQGTFGSGANVLTF
>TRBJ1-2|TRBV7-9|few|NA
TGTGCCAGCAGCTTAGCGTCGTCTGAGTATGGCTACACCTTC
CASSLASSEYGYTF
>TRBJ1-1|TRBV11-3|NA|TRBD1
TGTGCCAGCAGCTCACAGGGGAAGGCTGAAGCTTTCTTT
CASSSQGKAEAFF
>TRBJ2-5|TRBV30|NA|NA
TGTGCCTGGAGTGTACGAGGAGGGGATCGGGAGACCCAGTACTTC
CAWSVRGGDRETQYF
>TRBJ1-6|TRBV12-5|few|TRBD1
TGTGCTAGTGGTTTGGACAGGGGTGATTCACCCCTCCACTTT
CASGLDRGDSPLHF
>TRBJ2-7|TRBV4-2|NA|TRBD1
TGTGCCAGCAGCCAAGATAGGGGGACAGGGGGCGAGCAGTACTTC
CASSQDRGTGGEQYF
>TRBJ2-2|TRBV28|NA|NA
TGTGCCAGCAGGCAGACGAACACCGGGGAGCTGTTTTTT
CASRQTNTGELFF
>TRBJ2-3|TRBV6-5|NA|TRBD1
TGTGCCAGCAGTATTCACGGGACAGGACCAGATACGCAGTATTTT
CASSIHGTGPDTQYF
>TRBJ2-1|TRBV10-1|many|TRBD2
TGCGCCAGCAGTTTAGCGGGCGAGGGCAATGAGCAGTTCTTC
CASSLAGEGNEQFF
>TRBJ2-1|TRBV6-1|NA|NA
TGTGCCAGCAGTGAAGAACTATTTAACGGTGAGCAGTTCTTC
CASSEELFNGEQFF
>TRBJ1-1|TRBV5-6|NA|TRBD1
TGTGCCAGCAGCTGGAGGGACAGCATGAACACTGAAGCTTTCTTT
CASSWRDSMNTEAFF
>TRBJ1-3|TRBV19|NA|NA
TGTGCCAGTACTCTGGGACACGACTCTGGAAACACCATATATTTT
CASTLGHDSGNTIYF
>TRBJ2-3|TRBV6-5|few|NA
TGTGCCAGCACCGAGCAGGGGTTTGGCCCAGATACGCAGTATTTT
CASTEQGFGPDTQYF
>TRBJ1-2|TRBV3-1/TRBV3-2|NA|NA
TGTGCCAGCAGCCAGGGTAGAGGACACTCAGAAGGAGGCTACACCTTC
CASSQGRGHSEGGYTF
>TRBJ1-6|TRBV19|NA|TRBD1
TGTGCCAGTAGTATGAGACAGGGAAGCTATAATTCACCCCTCCACTTT
CASSMRQGSYNSPLHF
>TRBJ2-1|TRBV5-6|NA|NA
TGTGCCAGCACGGCTAGGAGTAATGAGCAGTTCTTC
CASTARSNEQFF
>TRBJ2-7|TRBV11-2|NA|TRBD2
TGTGCCAGCAGCTTACTAGCGGGAGGGCCGGAGAACGAGCAGTACTTC
CASSLLAGGPENEQYF
>TRBJ2-1|TRBV19|NA|TRBD2
TGTGCCAGTAGCCCGGGACTAGCGGGAGGGCCGGGAGGGTACAATGAGCAGTTCTTC
CASSPGLAGGPGGYNEQFF
>TRBJ2-1|TRBV4-1|NA|TRBD1
TGCGCCAGCAGCCAGCGACAGGGTGGGGAGCAGTTCTTC
CASSQRQGGEQFF
>TRBJ1-4|TRBV14|NA|NA
TGTGCCAGCAGCCGTGGGACTGCACGTAATGAAAAACTGTTTTTT
CASSRGTARNEKLFF
>TRBJ1-1|TRBV25-1|NA|NA
TGTGCCAGCAGTGACCATCTACGAGGGAACACTGAAGCTTTCTTT
CASSDHLRGNTEAFF
>TRBJ2-7|TRBV10-3|NA|NA
TGTGCCATCAGTGAGGGGCAGGGTGACTACGAGCAGTACTTC
CAISEGQGDYEQYF
>TRBJ2-3|TRBV2|NA|TRBD2
TGTGCCAGCAGCCTAGCGGGGGGGGTCTCGGGAGATACGCAGTATTTT
CASSLAGGVSGDTQYF
>TRBJ2-7|TRBV12-3/TRBV12-4|NA|NA
TGTGCCAGCAGTACGAGACAGGAGAACGAGTACTTC
CASSTRQENEYF
>TRBJ2-5|TRBV19|NA|NA
TGTGCCAGTAGTATCCACCAGGCCTTCTCGGAGACCCAGTACTTC
CASSIHQAFSETQYF
>TRBJ2-3|TRBV18|few|TRBD2
TGTGCCAGCTCACTAGCGGGCTCTAGCACAGATACGCAGTATTTT
CASSLAGSSTDTQYF
>TRBJ2-7|TRBV6-6|NA|TRBD2
TGTGCCAGCAGACATACTAGCGGGAGGGAGAGCGAGCAGTACTTC
CASRHTSGRESEQYF
>TRBJ2-1|TRBV28|NA|NA
TGTGCCAGCAGCAGCAAGAAGAGAATTAGCCATGAGCAGTTCTTC
CASSSKKRISHEQFF
>TRBJ2-7|TRBV30|NA|NA
TGTGCCTGGAGTGCTGACAGGACCTACGAGCAGTACTTC
CAWSADRTYEQYF
>TRBJ2-1|TRBV5-1|once|TRBD2
TGCGCCAGCAGCCCCAAGACTAGCGGGGGGCTGAACAATGAGCAGTTCTTC
CASSPKTSGGLNNEQFF
>TRBJ2-3|TRBV6-4|NA|NA
TGTGCCAGCAGTGACTCGATGGGGGCTACGCAGTATTTT
CASSDSMGATQYF
>TRBJ1-6|TRBV28|once|NA
TGTGCCAGCAGTCAGCGGGACTATCTTCTCCACTTT
CASSQRDYLLHF
>TRBJ2-5|TRBV11-1|NA|TRBD2
TGTGCCAGCAGCCGACTAGCGGGGAAGGAGACCCAGTACTTC
CASSRLAGKETQYF
>TRBJ2-2|TRBV7-3|NA|TRBD1
TGTGCCAGCAGCTTAACCTATGACAGGGGAAACACCGGGGAGCTGTTTTTT
CASSLTYDRGNTGELFF
>TRBJ2-3|TRBV5-1|few|NA
TGCGCCAGCAGCACCCAGGGGACATACACAGATACGCAGTATTTT
CASSTQGTYTDTQYF
>TRBJ1-2|TRBV6-2/TRBV6-3|NA|TRBD1
TGTGCCAGCAGTTACCGTCCCGGGACAGGGACCGGCTACACCTTC
CASSYRPGTGTGYTF
>TRBJ2-3|TRBV3-1/TRBV3-2|once|NA
TGTGCCAGCAGGCAAACGGGACTTTCAGATACGCAGTATTTT
CASRQTGLSDTQYF
>TRBJ2-2|TRBV7-5|once|NA
TGTGCCAGAAGCTTACGTACGGGACAGGGGAGGACCGGGGAGCTGTTTTTT
CARSLRTGQGRTGELFF
>TRBJ2-7|TRBV11-1|NA|TRBD2
TGTGCCAGCAGCTTCGGGACTAGCGGCGAAGGCGAGCAGTACTTC
CASSFGTSGEGEQYF
>TRBJ1-5|TRBV19|many|TRBD1
TGTGCCAGTAGTAGGGGCGGACAGGGTGAACAGCCCCAGCATTTT
CASSRGGQGEQPQHF
>TRBJ2-1|TRBV6-5|NA|TRBD1
TGTGCCAGCAGGCCCCAAGAGGGGGCCAATGAGCAGTTCTTC
CASRPQEGANEQFF
>TRBJ1-1|TRBV6-4|NA|TRBD1
TGTGCCAGCAGACCCAACAGGGGAGACGCAGAAGCTTTCTTT
CASRPNRGDAEAFF
>TRBJ2-2|TRBV6-4|NA|NA
TGTGCCAGCGGCATGACAGCGAACACCGGGGAGCTGTTTTTT
CASGMTANTGELFF
>TRBJ2-3|TRBV29-1|few|TRBD2
TGCAGCGTTACCCCCCCAGCGGGGGGCTCAGATACGCAGTATTTT
CSVTPPAGGSDTQYF
>TRBJ2-5|TRBV7-8|NA|TRBD2
TGTGCCAGCAGCAAACGGACTAGCGGGGGGGCCCGGGAGACCCAGTACTTC
CASSKRTSGGARETQYF
>TRBJ2-1|TRBV30|NA|TRBD2
TGTGCCTGGACTAGCGGGAGACGTGAGCAGTTCTTC
CAWTSGRREQFF
>TRBJ1-5|TRBV11-1|NA|NA
TGTGCCAGCAGCTTGGGGGGGGGTCAGCCCCAGCATTTT
CASSLGGGQPQHF
>TRBJ2-7|TRBV2|NA|TRBD2
TGTGCCAGCAAGTGGACTAGCGGGATAAAGCAGTACTTC
CASKWTSGIKQYF
>TRBJ1-1|TRBV19|once|TRBD1
TGTGCCAGTAGAAAGCAGGGGGACACTGAAGCTTTCTTT
CASRKQGDTEAFF